The 32 T cell receptor beta chains below were found in one sample sequenced in a study of early T cells in non-severe SARS-CoV-2 infection. TCRdb used MiXCR to reprocess the 5' RACE reads, holding one entry per CDR3 protein. This sample carries 70,000 to 75,000 distinct CDR3 sequences, 12% to 15% of them seen once, and the ten largest clones take roughly an eighth. The sample taken for sequencing was whole blood. All receptors come from an adult who was a healthcare worker with PCR-confirmed SARS-CoV-2 infection or an uninfected control (not recorded which).

This sequence joins TRBV28 and TRBJ2-7; tentatively, D is TRBD1 (6 bases). Trimming took off 8 bases at V and 1 base at J, with 12 bases between the two ends. Germline V gene data show CDR1 as MDHEN and CDR2 as SYDVKM. This CDR3 has 13 amino acids. CDR3 bases: TGTGCCAGCGGCATAGACAGGTCCTACGAGCAGTACTTC. It yields the protein CASGIDRSYEQYF.

This clonotype has only a few counts. The CDR3 here is CASSQDWGNYGYTF. In DNA form, the CDR3 reads TGCGCCAGCAGCCAAGATTGGGGCAACTATGGCTACACCTTC. V gene TRBV4-3 combines with J gene TRBJ1-2; D might be TRBD1 (5 bases). Germline V gene sequence: CDR1 LGHNA, CDR2 YSLEER. With 0 bases removed from V and 2 bases from J, the gap between germline ends came to 7 bases. The CDR3 loop spans 14 amino acids.

The V call is TRBV2, the J call TRBJ2-5, with D unresolved. This CDR3 comprises 12 residues. Germline V gene sequence: CDR1 SNHLY, CDR2 FYNNEI. V was pared by 4 bases and J by 2 bases, with 5 bases between. The CDR3 is CASSGPQETQYF. The CDR3 DNA reads TGTGCCAGCAGTGGCCCGCAAGAGACCCAGTACTTC.

This clonotype was seen a few times. The chain links TRBV7-2 to TRBJ1-5; D is possibly TRBD1 (6 bases). V lost 4 bases to trimming and J lost 7 bases, with 14 bases between them. Germline CDR1 and CDR2: SGHTA and FQGNSA. This CDR3 contains 14 residues. The CDR3 nucleotides are TGTGCCAGCAGCTCAGTGGGGGGCGAACAGCCCCAGCATTTT. Its protein product is CASSSVGGEQPQHF.

The chain uses TRBV6-6 and TRBJ1-2; D is unclear. The CDR3 has 14 residues. CDR1 and CDR2 (germline): MNHNY, SVGAGI (reference sequence). Deletions cut 0 bases from V and 5 bases from J, with 10 bases between. The DNA of the CDR3 is TGTGCCAGCAGTTACTCCGGCGACGGATATGGCTACACCTTC. It codes for CASSYSGDGYGYTF.

This chain uses TRBV7-3 with TRBJ1-1; tentative D call: TRBD1 (5 bases). There are 13 residues in the CDR3. CDR1 and CDR2 (germline): SGHTA, FQGTGA. The germline V and J ends were trimmed by 5 bases and 11 bases, with 18 bases remaining between them. CDR3 sequence reads: CASSQDPGGVAFF. The CDR3 nucleotides are TGTGCCAGCAGCCAGGACCCAGGAGGGGTCGCTTTCTTT.

This clonotype was detected a few times. V gene TRBV10-3 combines with J gene TRBJ2-4, with D possibly matching TRBD2 (5 bases). Germline V CDR1 and CDR2: ENHRY, SYGVKD. This CDR3 region has 14 residues. V lost 4 bases and J 0 bases, leaving 7 bases between the germline ends. CDR3 amino acids: CAISGTGAKNIQYF. CDR3 nucleotide sequence: TGTGCCATCAGTGGGACTGGAGCCAAAAACATTCAGTACTTC.

There are many counts of this clonotype. V gene TRBV11-2 combines with J gene TRBJ2-1, with D possibly TRBD2 on 6 matching bases. The CDR3 totals 16 residues. CDR1 and CDR2 (germline): SGHAT, FQNNGV. Trimming took off 5 bases at V and 0 bases at J, with 14 bases between the two ends. CDR3 bases: TGTGCCAGCAGCACCTACTCGGGGGACTCCTACAATGAGCAGTTCTTC. Amino acid sequence: CASSTYSGDSYNEQFF.

CDR3 nucleotides: TGTGCCAGCAGCTTAGGTCCCCCCTCGGCGACAGATACGCAGTATTTT. The encoded protein is CASSLGPPSATDTQYF. This chain links TRBV7-2 with TRBJ2-3; no definite D call. The germline V gene encodes CDR1 SGHTA and CDR2 FQGNSA. The CDR3 is 16 residues long. V lost 1 base and J lost 3, with 14 bases in between.

The chain couples TRBV28 to TRBJ2-3; a weak D match, TRBD2 (6 bases). Germline V lookup: CDR1 MDHEN, CDR2 SYDVKM. This CDR3 is 12 amino acids long. Between the trimmed V and J ends, which lost 4 bases and 6 bases, there was a span of 8 bases. CDR3 nucleotide sequence: TGTGCCAGCAGTTCACGGGGGGATACGCAGTATTTT. Amino acid sequence: CASSSRGDTQYF.

This clonotype appeared a few times. V and J are TRBV12-3 or TRBV12-4 and TRBJ2-7, with a possible D match to TRBD2 (6 bases). The CDR3 sequence is 14 residues long. Trimming left V 5 bases short and J 7 bases short, with 18 bases between. CDR3 in amino acids: CASSPSRRAGEQYF. DNA for the CDR3: TGTGCCAGCAGTCCCTCCCGGAGGGCCGGGGAGCAGTACTTC.

This clonotype was counted ten times or more. The chain has TRBV5-6 and TRBJ1-6, with 9 bases fitting TRBD1. Germline trimming cut 0 bases from V and 8 bases from J; bases unmatched to any gene: 3. The CDR3 runs 15 residues. Germline CDR1 and CDR2: SGHDT and YYEEEE. CDR3 in DNA: TGTGCCAGCAGCTTGGTGGGGACAGGGTATTCACCCCTCCACTTT. Translated, it gives CASSLVGTGYSPLHF.

The chain links TRBV11-2 to TRBJ2-2, with TRBD2 as a possible D gene (6 bases). V was shortened by 4 bases and J by 7 bases, with 13 bases between the two germline ends. The V gene's germline CDR1 is SGHAT and CDR2 FQNNGV. There are 14 residues in the CDR3. The CDR3 nucleotides are TGTGCCAGCAGCTACCAGGGACTTCTCGGGGAGCTGTTTTTT. This sequence encodes CASSYQGLLGELFF.

The rearrangement links TRBV5-1 to TRBJ1-1; D gene ambiguous. The V and J ends lost 0 bases and 2 bases respectively, with 11 bases between them. Per the germline V gene, CDR1 is SGHRS and CDR2 is YFSETQ. The CDR3 runs 15 residues. The CDR3 loop is CASSLGSEGNTEAFF. In DNA form, the CDR3 reads TGCGCCAGCAGCTTGGGCTCCGAGGGAAACACTGAAGCTTTCTTT.

This chain joins TRBV7-9 and TRBJ1-4, with 10 nucleotides matching TRBD1. CDR1 and CDR2 from the germline V gene are SEHNR and FQNEAQ (reference sequence). The trim removed 4 bases at V and 2 bases at J, leaving 4 bases unmatched. This CDR3 has 16 amino acids. The CDR3 region is CASSWDRGATNEKLFF. CDR3 bases: TGTGCCAGCAGCTGGGACAGGGGAGCCACTAATGAAAAACTGTTTTTT.

The CDR3 is CSVPSYNEQFF. The CDR3 DNA reads as TGCAGCGTTCCCTCCTACAATGAGCAGTTCTTC. The chain employs TRBV29-1 and TRBJ2-1; D gene ambiguous. This CDR3 region has 11 residues. Trimming removed 5 bases at V and 0 bases at J, with 2 bases between. The germline gives CDR1 SQVTM, CDR2 ANQGSEA.

The chain carries TRBV2 and TRBJ2-3; 9 positions agree with TRBD2. The CDR3 extends over 16 amino acids. After removal of 2 bases from V and 5 bases from J, the junction contained 8 bases not matched to a gene. From germline, CDR1 is SNHLY and CDR2 FYNNEI. CDR3: CASSELGLARGDTQYF. CDR3 sequence (DNA): TGTGCCAGCAGTGAACTTGGACTAGCGCGGGGAGATACGCAGTATTTT.

The sample holds many counts of this clonotype. This chain uses TRBV15 with TRBJ1-4; unclear D gene. Between the trimmed V and J ends, which lost 0 bases and 8 bases, there was a span of 4 bases. This CDR3 contains 12 residues. The germline V gene has CDR1 LNHNV and CDR2 YYDKDF (reference sequence). CDR3 DNA sequence: TGTGCCACCAGCAGAGATGAGGAAAAACTGTTTTTT. Its protein is CATSRDEEKLFF.

This clonotype was picked up many times. This sequence joins TRBV18 and TRBJ1-1, with 7 bases matching TRBD1. Germline trimming cut 3 bases from V and 0 bases from J; bases unmatched to any gene: 4. Germline CDR1 KGHSH, CDR2 LQKENI. The length of the CDR3 is 15 residues. This chain's CDR3 is CASSPRQGVNTEAFF. CDR3 in DNA: TGTGCCAGCTCACCTAGACAGGGTGTGAACACTGAAGCTTTCTTT.

The table lists this clonotype with many counts. The chain uses TRBV20-1 and TRBJ1-5; 7 bases map to TRBD1. The CDR3 totals 14 residues. With 3 bases clipped from V and 4 bases from J, the junction kept 6 bases outside the gene matches. Germline lookup yields CDR1 DFQATT and CDR2 SNEGSKA (reference sequence). The CDR3 nucleotides read TGCAGTGCTAGGAGTCAGGGGGTAAATCAGCCCCAGCATTTT. This sequence encodes CSARSQGVNQPQHF.

This clonotype was detected ten times or more. The rearrangement uses TRBV20-1 and TRBJ2-5; TRBD2 agrees at 7 bases. The CDR3 length is 14 residues. V gave up 2 bases and J gave up 2 bases; unmatched junction bases: 5. Germline V lookup: CDR1 DFQATT, CDR2 SNEGSKA (reference sequence). CDR3 bases: TGCAGTGCTAGATCGGGACTACCGCAAGAGACCCAGTACTTC. Protein: CSARSGLPQETQYF.

This clonotype was picked up a small number of times. The chain employs TRBV29-1 and TRBJ2-3; unclear D gene. Germline CDR1 reads SQVTM; CDR2 reads ANQGSEA. V was shortened by 6 bases and J by 1 base, with 14 bases between the two germline ends. The CDR3 is 14 amino acids. The CDR3 spells CSVMTRPGTDTQYF. CDR3 sequence (DNA): TGCAGCGTCATGACGAGGCCTGGCACAGATACGCAGTATTTT.

This clonotype was observed a handful of times. The chain combines TRBV7-9 with TRBJ1-4; TRBD1 agrees at 10 bases. The V and J ends lost 5 bases and 5 bases, in that order; junction bases with no gene match: 5. The CDR3 has 15 amino acids. Per germline, CDR1 SEHNR and CDR2 FQNEAQ (reference sequence). In DNA form, the CDR3 reads TGTGCCAGCAGCCCGCCGGGACAGGGGAATGAAAAACTGTTTTTT. It translates to CASSPPGQGNEKLFF.

This clonotype was counted a few times. This chain links TRBV6-4 with TRBJ2-1; tentatively, D is TRBD2 (5 bases). Trimming removed 3 bases at V and 7 bases at J, with 10 bases between. Per germline, CDR1 MRHNA and CDR2 SNTAGT. This CDR3 comprises 13 residues. The CDR3 DNA reads TGTGCCAGCAGTGAAGAGGGTCCGAATGAGCAGTTCTTC. Amino acid sequence: CASSEEGPNEQFF.

V gene TRBV11-1 combines with J gene TRBJ2-3, with D possibly being TRBD1 (6 bases). This CDR3 comprises 16 residues. The germline V and J ends were trimmed by 2 bases and 1 base, with 13 bases remaining between them. Per germline, CDR1 SGHAT and CDR2 FQDESV (reference sequence). The CDR3 loop reads CASSLLTGTGTDTQYF. The CDR3 DNA sequence: TGTGCCAGCAGCTTACTAACAGGGACGGGCACAGATACGCAGTATTTT. Combining the CDR3 with reference TRBV11-1 and TRBJ2-3 gives the whole variable domain EAEVAQSPRYKITEKSQAVAFWCDPISGHATLYWYRQILGQGPELLVQFQDESVVDDSQLPKDRFSAERLKGVDSTLKIQPAELGDSAMYLCASSLLTGTGTDTQYFGPGTRLTVL.

J is TRBJ1-4 and V is TRBV25-1, with D unclear. The CDR3 is 11 amino acids. CDR1 MGHDK and CDR2 SYGVNS come from the germline V gene. V was pared by 0 bases and J by 7 bases, with 0 bases between. This CDR3 is CASSEYEKLFF. DNA for the CDR3: TGTGCCAGCAGTGAATATGAAAAACTGTTTTTT.

This sequence joins TRBV5-4 and TRBJ1-6, with D maybe TRBD1 (6 bases). The germline V and J ends were trimmed by 7 bases and 5 bases, with 10 bases remaining between them. Germline V lookup: CDR1 SGHNT, CDR2 YYREEE (reference sequence). This CDR3 has 13 residues. CDR3 in amino acids: CASRGRDNSPLHF. The CDR3 region has the DNA TGTGCCAGCCGGGGGCGGGATAATTCACCCCTCCACTTT.

The V call is TRBV5-1, the J call TRBJ1-4; unclear D gene. Germline lookup yields CDR1 SGHRS and CDR2 YFSETQ. V gave up 0 bases and J gave up 6 bases, with 9 bases separating them. CDR3 length: 14 residues. In DNA form, the CDR3 reads TGCGCCAGCAGCTTGGTTGGGGTTGATGAAAAACTGTTTTTT. It encodes CASSLVGVDEKLFF.

This chain joins TRBV29-1 and TRBJ1-2, with D perhaps matching TRBD1 (5 bases). The CDR3 totals 13 residues. Trimming took off 1 base at V and 3 bases at J, with 9 bases between the two ends. Germline assignment: CDR1 SQVTM and CDR2 ANQGSEA. The CDR3 protein is CSVEVQGHYGYTF. The CDR3 DNA follows: TGCAGCGTTGAAGTTCAGGGTCACTATGGCTACACCTTC.

This clonotype was found many times. CDR3 in amino acids: CSVESSEGRQIEQFF. Written as DNA, the CDR3 is TGCAGCGTTGAATCCTCGGAAGGGCGACAGATTGAGCAGTTCTTC. The chain recombines TRBV29-1 with TRBJ2-1; a possible D gene is TRBD1 (5 bases). V was trimmed by 2 bases and J by 9 bases, leaving 20 bases between them. CDR3 size: 15 residues. Germline V gene lookup returns CDR1 SQVTM and CDR2 ANQGSEA.

This clonotype was seen a handful of times. The chain uses TRBV7-8 and TRBJ2-3, with TRBD2 matching 14 bases. The junction had 2 bases not matched to a gene; V was cut back by 5 bases and J by 7 bases. CDR3 size: 14 residues. Germline V lookup: CDR1 SGHVS, CDR2 FQNEAQ. CDR3 nucleotide sequence: TGTGCCAGCAGCCGGACTAGCGGGGGGAATACGCAGTATTTT. Protein sequence: CASSRTSGGNTQYF.

This clonotype was recorded a few times. The chain employs TRBV9 and TRBJ2-3; D is tentatively TRBD1 or TRBD2 (6 bases each). V was cut by 3 bases and J by 6 bases, with 17 bases left in between. CDR3 length: 15 residues. Germline loops: CDR1 SGDLS, CDR2 YYNGEE. The CDR3: CASSEYGGPLDTQYF. The CDR3 DNA follows: TGTGCCAGCAGCGAGTATGGGGGGCCCCTGGATACGCAGTATTTT.